This T cell receptor (beta chain) is drawn from a study of T-cell reconstitution after alpha-beta-depleted transplantation in children. Study-wide results and limits: Hyperexpanded clones declined; after one year, newly produced T cells mostly supplied diversity.

Trimming removed 8 bases from V and 0 bases from J; junction bases left unmatched: 15. The CDR3 loop spans 19 amino acids. The TCRbeta library was prepared with unique molecular identifiers. TCRdb reanalysed the PCR reads using MiXCR and keeps one entry per CDR3 protein. The table has roughly 500,000 distinct CDR3 sequences, about 10% seen once. In this sample, this clonotype turned up once. Its antigen is undetermined. The input for sequencing was PBMCs, taken before TCRalphabeta/CD19-depleted stem cell transplant. The chain uses TRBV12-3 or TRBV12-4 and TRBJ2-1, with 11 bases aligning to TRBD2. The TCR originated in a child aged 2-15 years with inherited bone marrow failure, due to receive a stem cell transplant. DNA for the CDR3: TGTGCCAGCTGGGAAGGTAGCGGGAGGGCCCTGCTCTCCTACAATGAGCAGTTCTTC. It codes for CASWEGSGRALLSYNEQFF.